The 11 T cell receptor beta chains reported below all come from one sample, sequenced in a study of T cells in Graves' hyperthyroidism and ophthalmopathy. RNA transcripts provided the source from which TCR beta CDR3 regions were amplified. The TCR CDR3 first-round RT-PCR relied on the HTBI primer set. TCRdb analysed the multiplex PCR reads with MiXCR anew, one entry per CDR3 protein. The profile covers fewer than 400,000 distinct CDR3 sequences, with over 12% appearing a single time and approximately 29% taken by the ten largest. The sequencing sample was made of blood. Receptor source: a man aged 50-60 years with Graves' ophthalmopathy.

As DNA, the CDR3 is TGCAGCGTTGAAAAGGGGATAAGCTCCTACAATGAGCAGTTCTTC. Translation gives CSVEKGISSYNEQFF. The V gene is TRBV29-1, the J gene TRBJ2-1; possibly TRBD1 for D (5 bases). The ends were cut back, 2 bases at V and 0 bases at J, with 11 bases in the middle. Germline lookup yields CDR1 SQVTM and CDR2 ANQGSEA. CDR3 length: 15 residues.

This clonotype was counted only a few times. The gene calls are TRBV24-1 and TRBJ2-3; D gene unclear. The CDR3 extends over 14 amino acids. V gave up 4 bases and J gave up 10 bases, with 17 bases separating them. Per the germline V gene, CDR1 is KGHDR and CDR2 is SFDVKD. The CDR3 is CATSEVVATSAQYF. The CDR3 nucleotides are TGTGCCACCAGTGAAGTTGTGGCGACGTCCGCGCAGTATTTT.

This chain joins TRBV5-1 and TRBJ1-2, with D uncertain. Germline CDR1 is SGHRS and CDR2 is YFSETQ. The CDR3 covers 14 residues. Deletions cut 4 bases from V and 3 bases from J, with 13 bases between. The CDR3 region is CASSAALEDYGYTF. Here the CDR3 DNA reads TGCGCCAGCAGCGCGGCCCTCGAGGACTATGGCTACACCTTC. The full variable domain, with the rest looked up from reference TRBV5-1 and TRBJ1-2, is KAGVTQTPRYLIKTRGQQVTLSCSPISGHRSVSWYQQTPGQGLQFLFEYFSETQRNKGNFPGRFSGRQFSNSRSEMNVSTLELGDSALYLCASSAALEDYGYTFGSGTRLTVV.

There are many counts of this clonotype. The CDR3 spells CSAGEGREEAFF. DNA of the CDR3: TGCAGTGCTGGGGAGGGCAGGGAAGAAGCTTTCTTT. The V call is TRBV20-1, the J call TRBJ1-1; tentative D call: TRBD1 (5 bases). The germline V gene encodes CDR1 DFQATT and CDR2 SNEGSKA (reference sequence). The CDR3 totals 12 residues. Trimming removed 5 bases from V and 8 bases from J, with 15 bases in between.

This clonotype came up many times. The rearrangement links TRBV6-1 to TRBJ1-2; no clear D. This CDR3 region has 9 residues. V dropped 7 bases and J dropped 3 bases, with 0 bases sitting between them. Germline-derived CDR1 and CDR2 are MNHNS and SASEGT. The CDR3 DNA sequence: TGTGCCAGCAACTATGGCTACACCTTC. Translating it yields CASNYGYTF.

This clonotype was detected many times. V is TRBV14 and J is TRBJ2-3; D remains unclear. This CDR3 has 14 residues. V shed 0 bases and J shed 6 bases, with 10 bases lying between them. Germline CDR1 reads SGHDN; CDR2 reads FVKESK. This CDR3 is CASSQDLHVDTQYF. CDR3 nucleotides: TGTGCCAGCAGCCAAGATTTGCACGTGGATACGCAGTATTTT.

This clonotype was seen repeatedly, ten times or more. The chain carries TRBV3-1 and TRBJ2-1; the match to TRBD2 covers 16 bases. The length of the CDR3 is 18 residues. Looked up from germline, CDR1 is LGHDT and CDR2 is YNNKEL (reference sequence). The J segment lost 5 bases and the V segment lost 4 bases, leaving 8 bases of the junction unmatched. CDR3 amino acids: CASSPGLAGGPGHNEQFF. The CDR3 bases are TGTGCCAGCAGCCCGGGACTAGCGGGAGGGCCAGGACACAATGAGCAGTTCTTC.

This clonotype was observed many times. The gene calls are TRBV2 and TRBJ1-1; D not certain. Per the germline V gene, CDR1 is SNHLY and CDR2 is FYNNEI. Deletions cut 2 bases from V and 8 bases from J, with 9 bases between. The CDR3 is 12 residues long. The DNA for the CDR3 is TGTGCCAGCAGTGAAATCCTCTTCGAAGCTTTCTTT. Its translation is CASSEILFEAFF.

This clonotype was counted ten times or more. The J gene is TRBJ2-5, the V gene TRBV19, with no clear D. Trimming left V 3 bases short and J 1 base short, with 12 bases between. Germline V gene sequence: CDR1 LNHDA, CDR2 SQIVND (reference sequence). This CDR3 has 15 residues. CDR3 in DNA: TGTGCCAGTAGTATCCGCAACGGAGTCCAAGAGACCCAGTACTTC. It is translated as CASSIRNGVQETQYF.

This clonotype was detected ten times or more. V usage is TRBV20-1 and J usage is TRBJ1-1; the match to TRBD1 covers 9 bases. In germline, CDR1 is DFQATT, CDR2 SNEGSKA (reference sequence). The V and J ends lost 3 bases and 1 base, in that order; junction bases with no gene match: 15. The CDR3 length is 18 residues. In DNA, the CDR3 is TGCAGTGCTAGTGGGAGTCGGGCTTTGGACAGGGGGAACACTGAAGCTTTCTTT. Its protein is CSASGSRALDRGNTEAFF.

This clonotype has only a few counts. The CDR3 nucleotides read TGTGCCAGCAGCTTAGCAGGGACAGGCCAAAGGAACACCATATATTTT. Its translation is CASSLAGTGQRNTIYF. The V and J genes are TRBV7-2 and TRBJ1-3; TRBD1 matches 8 bases. CDR1 is SGHTA and CDR2 is FQGNSA in the germline V gene. CDR3 length: 16 residues. Trimming at V came to 0 bases and at J to 7 bases, leaving 8 bases not matched to a gene.